Below, 3 T cell receptor beta chains from the same sample are listed, as sequenced in a study of blood T cell repertoires in COVID-19. Generated by immunoSEQ multiplex PCR, the TCRdb table keeps only in-frame clones and is missing some. Of around 130,000 clones in the sample, over 80% were seen once. The sequenced material came from PBMCs or T cells enriched from blood (not recorded which). Every receptor here comes from a man younger than 45 who had recovered from COVID-19.

This chain links TRBV10-1 with TRBJ2-7; TRBD2 aligns across 7 bases. The CDR3 length is 17 residues. CDR1 and CDR2 from the germline V gene are WNHNN and SYGVQD (reference sequence). Here the CDR3 reads CSTLIGGTNLSSYEQYV. The CDR3 nucleotides read TGCTCCACTTTGATCGGGGGGACCAACTTAAGCTCCTACGAGCAGTACGTC.

This chain uses TRBV5-1 with TRBJ2-3; 9 bases are shared with TRBD1. The CDR3 consists of 15 residues. V trimming: 4 bases; J trimming: 4 bases; junction bases outside the gene matches: 7. Looked up from germline, CDR1 is SGHRS and CDR2 is YFSETQ. The CDR3 region has the DNA TGCGCCAGCAGCAGGGGACAGGGCCAGGCAGATACGCAGTATTTT. It codes for CASSRGQGQADTQYF.

The table lists this clone with a count of one. The rearrangement links TRBV6-5 to TRBJ1-2; 9 bases align to TRBD1. With V trimmed by 10 bases and J by 6 bases, 12 bases remained unmatched. The CDR3 consists of 14 residues. The germline V gene encodes CDR1 MNHEY and CDR2 SVGAGI. In DNA, the CDR3 is TGTGCCACCTCACATGGGACAGGGACACATGGCTACACCTTC. Translated, it gives CATSHGTGTHGYTF.